These 5 T cell receptor beta chains share one sample of origin, sequenced in a study of breast tumors, draining lymph nodes, adjacent tissues. Breast cancer patients provided tissue from their axillary draining lymph nodes. A single record per CDR3 protein comes from TCRdb applying MiXCR to the multiplex PCR reads. The sample lists approximately 90,000 distinct CDR3 sequences, approximately 31% occurring once. Sequenced: axillary lymph node tissue. The receptor set was obtained from a female donor with breast cancer. Some clones in this sample may be carry-over from other donors' samples.

About this clonotype itself: It may be a read error: a sequence one base away is much more abundant. This chain connects TRBV7-9 to TRBJ1-1, with D uncertain. The CDR3 has 12 residues. Germline loops: CDR1 SEHNR, CDR2 FQNEAQ (reference sequence). Here the CDR3 reads CASSPGHTEALF. CDR3 coding DNA: TGTGCCAGCAGCCCCGGGCACACTGAAGCTCTCTTT.

About this clonotype: The CDR3 does not close with the conserved phenylalanine or tryptophan, likely indicating a read error. The chain has TRBV10-3 and TRBJ2-7; TRBD1 matches 8 bases. This CDR3 comprises 14 residues. Losses at the gene ends were 10 bases for V and 0 bases for J; bases not matched to a gene: 8. Germline loops: CDR1 ENHRY, CDR2 SYGVKD. The CDR3 protein is CATRGTGHSYEQYL. DNA for the CDR3: TGTGCCACCAGAGGGACAGGTCACTCCTACGAGCAGTACCTC.

V is TRBV6-6 and J is TRBJ2-7; D may be TRBD2 (6 bases). The CDR3 runs to 15 residues. Trimming left V 9 bases short and J 2 bases short, with 20 bases between. Germline V gene data show CDR1 as MNHNY and CDR2 as SVGAGI (reference sequence). The CDR3 coding sequence is TGTGCCAGTAGCCACGGGACTGGCGAAACCTACGAGCAGTACTTC. Protein sequence: CASSHGTGETYEQYF.

This clonotype was seen at least ten times. The rearrangement links TRBV6-2 or TRBV6-3 to TRBJ1-2; D is perhaps TRBD1 (5 bases). V was cut by 0 bases and J by 3 bases, with 17 bases left in between. The CDR3 loop spans 17 amino acids. CDR1 and CDR2 (germline): MNHEY, SVGEGT. The CDR3: CASSYSARRVQDYGYTF. The CDR3 nucleotides read TGTGCCAGCAGTTACTCGGCTCGGAGGGTACAGGACTATGGCTACACCTTC.

This clonotype was detected only a few times. The rearrangement joins TRBV9 to TRBJ1-1; TRBD1 might be the D (5 bases). The ends were cut back, 2 bases at V and 4 bases at J, with 9 bases in the middle. Germline CDR1 and CDR2: SGDLS and YYNGEE. The length of the CDR3 is 13 residues. This CDR3 reads CASSVSGGTEAFF. CDR3 DNA: TGTGCCAGCAGCGTCTCGGGGGGCACTGAAGCTTTCTTT.